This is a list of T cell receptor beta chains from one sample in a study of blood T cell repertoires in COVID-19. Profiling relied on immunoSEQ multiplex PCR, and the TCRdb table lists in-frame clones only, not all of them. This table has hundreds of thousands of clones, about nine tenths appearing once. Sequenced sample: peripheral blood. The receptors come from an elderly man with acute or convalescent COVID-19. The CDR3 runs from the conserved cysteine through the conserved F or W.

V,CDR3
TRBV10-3,CAISGGLAVNTGELFF
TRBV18,CASSPGQGTEAFF
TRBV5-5,CASSLGLAGVDTQYF
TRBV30,CAWSGNIWGYTF
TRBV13,CASSAGGSYGYTF
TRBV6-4,CASTETGQGRDYGYTF
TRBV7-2,CASREGAGRSQYF
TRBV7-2,CASARLAGGGETQYF
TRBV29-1,CSVGGLAGGVGETQYF
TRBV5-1,CASSLFGATNEKLFF
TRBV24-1,CATSDVTGGASKQYF
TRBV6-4,CASSDQAGSGGQFF
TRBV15,CATSPDWGRTDTQYF
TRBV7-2,CASSFAGGRYEQFF
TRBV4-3,CASSQGEGQPQHF
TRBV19,CASHLRGVRNTEAFF
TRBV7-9,CASSPLGGRIYNEQFF
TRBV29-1,CSVVGVGSTEAFF
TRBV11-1,CASSLVGTAQETQYF
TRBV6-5,CASTEGLGSYNEQFF
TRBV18,CASSPQRQGMETQYF
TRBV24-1,CATSDLGKNYGYTF
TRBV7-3,CASSPRTSGTPVAKNIQYF
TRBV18,CASSTGGTGNTIYF
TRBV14,CASSQGGTTQYF
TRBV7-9,CASTQIPTSGSNEQFF
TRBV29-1,CSVERGGPDTQYF
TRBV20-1,CSASVASGAYEQYF
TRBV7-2,CASSLAADQPQHF
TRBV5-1,CASSFRGQVDEQYF
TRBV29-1,CSVEGGAGANVLTF
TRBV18,CASSPPRTGEYTGELFF
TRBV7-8,CASSYRRTGGPGNTIYF
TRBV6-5,CASRKTGTDYGYTF
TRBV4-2,CASSQDLGGSSYNEQFF
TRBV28,CASSLSSGRRYEQYF
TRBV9,CASSVIAGEGTDTQYF
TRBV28,CASSRLGMNTEAFF
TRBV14,CASSQDMYTEAFF
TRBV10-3,CAISGSFRNTEAFF
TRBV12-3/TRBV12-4,CASSGRAPETQYF
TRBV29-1,CSVDGPSTGNEQFF
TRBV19,CASSRTGAVHQPQHF
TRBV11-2,CASSLTLSISGINNEQFF
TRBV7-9,CASSLTAGPLHF